What follows is one TCR beta chain and its context. Its antigen is currently unknown. This CDR3 has 14 residues. From germline, CDR1 is SGHTA and CDR2 FQGNSA. V gave up 2 bases and J gave up 5 bases, with 12 bases separating them. A multiplex PCR was run with 60 Vbeta primers and 13 Jbeta primers. Some clones are missing from TCRdb's copy, which holds only in-frame ones; the method was immunoSEQ multiplex PCR. The data hold 150,000 to 200,000 clones, with roughly 80% observed a single time. The data were obtained in a study of cytomegalovirus exposure and HLA in healthy donors. General study results and limits: The authors listed 150 to 200 TCR beta chains as cytomegalovirus-associated. TCR beta V- and J-gene trimming, according to a later analysis, was linked to a missense DCLRE1C variant.

The chain couples TRBV7-2 to TRBJ1-1, with D perhaps matching TRBD1 (5 bases). The sequence came from a male donor in good health and CMV-seronegative. The specimen sequenced was PBMCs. In DNA form, the CDR3 reads TGTGCCAGCAGCTTAATATTGGGGGGGACTGAAGCTTTCTTT. Its translation: CASSLILGGTEAFF.